One and the same sample provided the 28 T cell receptor beta chains below, sequenced in a study of T cells in women clearing cervical HPV infection. Data came from immunoSEQ multiplex PCR; TCRdb stores just in-frame clones and leaves some out. This repertoire includes 20,000 to 25,000 clones. The sample consisted of blood buffy coat. The source is a woman between 18 and 70 years old with a cervical HPV16 infection that either progressed to CIN3+ or cleared (not recorded which).

With respect to this clone: One end of the junction varies from germline; a read error may be responsible. The CDR3 end falls 3 residues outside the read, so it is completed with the germline J gene. The chain couples TRBV6-4 to TRBJ2-2, with TRBD2 as a possible D gene (6 bases). In germline, CDR1 is MRHNA, CDR2 SNTAGT. CDR3 length: 13 residues. CDR3 sequence reads: CASSDSDTGGLFF. The covered CDR3 bases are TGTGCCAGCAGTGACTCGGACACCGGGGGG.

Comment on this clone: Coverage ceases 3 residues before the CDR3 finishes, and the germline J gene fills in the end. The gene calls are TRBV10-3 and TRBJ1-1; 7 positions match TRBD1. Germline V lookup: CDR1 ENHRY, CDR2 SYGVKD. This CDR3 spans 13 amino acids. V shed 8 bases, J shed 3 bases, and the junction held 6 bases outside the gene matches. This CDR3 reads CAIRGTADTEAFF. CDR3 DNA, as far as it was read: TGTGCCATCCGGGGGACAGCCGACACTGAA.

To note about this clone: The read ends 3 residues early relative to the CDR3; the germline J gene fills the gap. This chain uses TRBV11-1 with TRBJ2-5; TRBD1 matches 9 bases. The CDR3 covers 15 residues. CDR1 and CDR2 from the germline V gene are SGHAT and FQDESV (reference sequence). V shed 1 base, J shed 4 bases, and the junction held 4 bases outside the gene matches. CDR3 residues: CASSLGDRDRETQYF. The part of the CDR3 DNA that was read is TGTGCCAGCAGCTTAGGGGACAGGGACCGAGAGACC.

A note on this clone: From the germline J gene comes the end of the CDR3, since the read stops 3 residues before it. J is TRBJ2-3 and V is TRBV6-2 or TRBV6-3; the D gene is possibly TRBD1 (5 bases). Germline assignment: CDR1 MNHEY and CDR2 SVGEGT. The CDR3 is 13 residues long. CDR3 sequence: CASMFDSNQPQYF. The CDR3 bases that were read are TGTGCCAGCATGTTTGACAGCAATCAGCCG.

Concerning this clone: The read terminates 3 residues ahead of where the CDR3 ends, so the germline J gene completes it. The chain recombines TRBV20-1 with TRBJ1-2; TRBD1 matches 8 bases. The CDR3 has 18 residues. Germline lookup yields CDR1 DFQATT and CDR2 SNEGSKA (reference sequence). The V and J ends lost 1 base and 0 bases, in that order; junction bases with no gene match: 13. This CDR3 is CSARAPRTGKGANYGYTF. The DNA read from the CDR3 is TGCAGTGCTAGAGCCCCAAGGACAGGGAAAGGGGCTAACTATGGC.

Notes on this clone: The DNA ends 3 residues before the CDR3 does, and the rest of the CDR3 is filled in from the germline J gene. The genes are TRBV7-2 and TRBJ1-2; D call uncertain. Germline CDR1 is SGHTA and CDR2 is FQGNSA. The CDR3 is made up of 12 amino acids. The CDR3 spells CASSLAGRGYTF. The CDR3 DNA, read in part, is TGTGCCAGCAGCTTAGCGGGCAGGGGC.

To note about this clone: The read ends 3 residues shy of where the CDR3 ends; the end is completed using the germline J gene. This chain links TRBV18 with TRBJ2-1; 8 bases are shared with TRBD2. The V and J ends lost 5 bases and 2 bases, in that order; junction bases with no gene match: 8. Germline assignment: CDR1 KGHSH and CDR2 LQKENI. This CDR3 is 16 amino acids long. CDR3 amino acids: CASSDLLAETYNEQFF. The sequenced part of the CDR3 DNA is TGTGCCAGCTCAGATCTACTAGCGGAAACCTACAATGAG.

In the case of this clone: The read finishes 3 residues shy of the CDR3 end, and the germline J gene is used to complete it. The chain links TRBV2 to TRBJ1-4, with TRBD1 as a possible D gene (6 bases). Trimming shortened V by 0 bases and J by 7 bases, and 15 bases separated the two germline ends. This CDR3 region has 16 residues. Germline CDR1 SNHLY, CDR2 FYNNEI. The covered CDR3 bases are TGTGCCAGCAGTGAAGCGAGGGGGACGGGGGGTGAAAAA. Its translation: CASSEARGTGGEK. The CDR3 reads in full as CASSEARGTGGEKLFF. Variable domain in full (rest from reference TRBV2 and TRBJ1-4): EPEVTQTPSHQVTQMGQEVILRCVPISNHLYFYWYRQILGQKVEFLVSFYNNEISEKSEIFDDQFSVERPDGSNFTLKIRSTKLEDSAMYFCASSEARGTGGEKLFFGSGTQLSVL.

For this clone: The read terminates 3 residues before the CDR3 end, so the remaining end is supplied by the germline J gene. The chain links TRBV2 to TRBJ2-2; 10 bases map to TRBD1. The V gene end was trimmed by 6 bases and the J gene end by 6 bases; junction bases not matched to a gene: 7. Germline lookup yields CDR1 SNHLY and CDR2 FYNNEI. The CDR3 is 15 residues long. The CDR3 region is CASSGTGALAGELFF. Partial CDR3 DNA: TGTGCCAGCAGCGGGACAGGGGCTTTGGCCGGGGAG. Variable domain in full (rest from reference TRBV2 and TRBJ2-2): EPEVTQTPSHQVTQMGQEVILRCVPISNHLYFYWYRQILGQKVEFLVSFYNNEISEKSEIFDDQFSVERPDGSNFTLKIRSTKLEDSAMYFCASSGTGALAGELFFGEGSRLTVL.

As for this clone: The read ends 3 residues before the CDR3 terminus; that terminus is restored from the germline J gene. The rearrangement links TRBV20-1 to TRBJ2-3; possibly TRBD1 for D (5 bases). CDR3 size: 17 residues. Germline values: CDR1 DFQATT, CDR2 SNEGSKA (reference sequence). The CDR3 spells CSAKYPARGSSRETQYF. The CDR3 bases that were read are TGCAGTGCAAAATATCCCGCTAGGGGATCGTCAAGAGAGACG.

As regards this clone: The CDR3 end falls 3 residues outside the read, so it is completed with the germline J gene. The gene calls are TRBV5-4 and TRBJ2-2, with a weak D call TRBD1 (5 bases). The V and J ends lost 6 bases and 1 base respectively, with 10 bases between them. CDR3 length: 14 residues. Germline assignment: CDR1 SGHNT and CDR2 YYREEE (reference sequence). CDR3 DNA (partial): TGTGCCAGCACTACGCAGGGGAACACCGGGGAG. Protein product: CASTTQGNTGE. The full CDR3 protein is CASTTQGNTGELFF. Looking up the rest from reference TRBV5-4 and TRBJ2-2 gives the full variable domain: ETGVTQSPTHLIKTRGQQVTLRCSSQSGHNTVSWYQQALGQGPQFIFQYYREEENGRGNFPPRFSGLQFPNYSSELNVNALELDDSALYLCASTTQGNTGELFFGEGSRLTVL.

A note on this clone: The CDR3 end falls 3 residues outside the read, so it is completed with the germline J gene. The V call is TRBV2, the J call TRBJ2-7; TRBD1 aligns across 8 bases. Germline V gives CDR1 SNHLY, CDR2 FYNNEI. The junction had 9 bases not matched to a gene; V was cut back by 5 bases and J by 6 bases. CDR3 size: 14 residues. The CDR3: CASSLEDRAGEQYF. The part of the CDR3 DNA that was read is TGTGCCAGCAGTCTGGAGGACAGGGCCGGCGAG.

Details on this clone: The read comes to an end 3 residues before the CDR3 does, leaving the germline J gene to fill in the end. This rearrangement joins TRBV7-3 to TRBJ2-3, with TRBD2 as a possible D gene (6 bases). Germline CDR1 reads SGHTA; CDR2 reads FQGTGA. The CDR3 covers 13 residues. The sequenced part of the CDR3 DNA is TGTGCCAGCAGCTTATTCAGGGAGGAGACG. Protein product: CASSLFREET. The whole CDR3 sequence is CASSLFREETQYF.

With respect to this clone: The read ends 3 residues shy of where the CDR3 ends; the end is completed using the germline J gene. The chain is built from TRBV5-1 and TRBJ1-4, with TRBD1 identical over 9 bases. In germline, CDR1 is SGHRS, CDR2 YFSETQ. V lost 4 bases and J lost 5; bases outside the gene matches: 6. This CDR3 contains 15 residues. CDR3 residues: CASSPGQGQNEKLFF. The DNA read from the CDR3 is TGCGCCAGCAGCCCCGGACAGGGGCAAAATGAAAAA.

As regards this clone: With the read ending 3 residues before the CDR3 end, the germline J gene is used to fill in that end. V is TRBV12-3 or TRBV12-4 and J is TRBJ1-5, with a weak D call TRBD1 (5 bases). V lost 5 bases and J 6 bases, leaving 11 bases between the germline ends. The CDR3 totals 13 residues. The CDR3 DNA, read in part, is TGTGCCAGCAGTGTCGGGGGGTCTCAGCCC. Protein: CASSVGGSQP. The entire CDR3 protein is CASSVGGSQPQHF.

Details on this clone: Read sequence stops 3 residues before the CDR3 end, and the germline J gene provides the missing end. This chain connects TRBV19 to TRBJ2-1; TRBD1 matches at 7 bases. The CDR3 covers 14 residues. Unmatched junction bases numbered 2, after V lost 3 bases and J lost 3 bases. Per germline, CDR1 LNHDA and CDR2 SQIVND (reference sequence). The CDR3: CASSIGDSYNEQFF. CDR3 bases read: TGTGCCAGTAGTATCGGGGACAGCTACAATGAG.

Comments on this clone: The sequence runs out 3 residues before the end of the CDR3; the remainder is reconstructed from the germline J gene. This chain joins TRBV28 and TRBJ2-3; 13 bases map to TRBD2. CDR1 MDHEN and CDR2 SYDVKM come from the germline V gene. V shed 5 bases and J 2 bases; nucleotides not matched to a gene: 10. The CDR3 is 18 amino acids. The CDR3: CASSLRTSGRALTDTQYF. The sequenced part of the CDR3 DNA is TGTGCCAGCAGTCTTCGGACTAGCGGGAGAGCCCTCACAGATACG. Based on the CDR3 plus reference TRBV28 and TRBJ2-3, the full variable domain is DVKVTQSSRYLVKRTGEKVFLECVQDMDHENMFWYRQDPGLGLRLIYFSYDVKMKEKGDIPEGYSVSREKKERFSLILESASTNQTSMYLCASSLRTSGRALTDTQYFGPGTRLTVL.

Turning to this clone: The read terminates 3 residues ahead of where the CDR3 ends, so the germline J gene completes it. The chain joins TRBV20-1 to TRBJ2-3; maybe TRBD2 (6 bases). V dropped 0 bases and J dropped 0 bases, with 13 bases sitting between them. In germline, CDR1 is DFQATT, CDR2 SNEGSKA (reference sequence). The CDR3 runs to 16 residues. The CDR3 DNA, read in part, is TGCAGTGCTAGAGATCTAGCGACCACTAGCACAGATACG. Amino acids: CSARDLATTSTDT. The entire CDR3 protein reads CSARDLATTSTDTQYF.

A word on this clone: The read terminates 3 residues ahead of where the CDR3 ends, so the germline J gene completes it. The V and J genes are TRBV4-1 and TRBJ1-4, with a tentative D call TRBD1 (6 bases). Germline CDR1 is MGHRA and CDR2 is YSYEKL. V dropped 2 bases and J dropped 3 bases, with 7 bases sitting between them. The CDR3 consists of 14 residues. The CDR3 loop reads CASSQQGSNEKLFF. The sequenced CDR3 bases are TGCGCCAGCAGCCAACAGGGGTCTAATGAAAAA.

As to this clone: The read ends 3 residues before the CDR3 terminus; that terminus is restored from the germline J gene. The rearrangement uses TRBV7-9 and TRBJ2-4, with 8 bases identical to TRBD1. The CDR3 has 13 residues. The germline V gene has CDR1 SEHNR and CDR2 FQNEAQ (reference sequence). CDR3 amino acids: CASSSTSDRGQYF. CDR3 bases read: TGTGCCAGCAGCTCGACGTCCGACAGGGGT.

Regarding this clone: At one of its ends the junction is not consistent with the germline gene, which may arise from a read error. The read is 3 residues too short to cover the CDR3 end, so that end is filled in from the germline J gene. The rearrangement joins TRBV4-2 to TRBJ1-4; TRBD1 is a possible D gene (6 bases). The CDR3 totals 17 residues. Per germline, CDR1 LGHNA and CDR2 YNFKEQ. The chain's CDR3 is CASSRPPPGTNNEKLFF. The sequenced CDR3 bases are TGCGCCAGCAGCCGACCACCCCCCGGGACAAACAATGAAAAA.

A word on this clone: The read ends 3 residues before the CDR3 terminus; that terminus is restored from the germline J gene. This chain uses TRBV2 with TRBJ2-3, with D perhaps TRBD1 (5 bases). Germline V gives CDR1 SNHLY, CDR2 FYNNEI. CDR3 length: 13 amino acids. CDR3 amino acids: CASSQQAGQPQYF. The covered CDR3 bases are TGTGCCAGCAGCCAACAGGCTGGTCAGCCG.

Points on this clone: From the germline J gene comes the end of the CDR3, since the read stops 3 residues before it. This chain links TRBV5-1 with TRBJ1-6, with D tentatively TRBD1 (5 bases). This CDR3 is built from 15 residues. The V end was cut by 0 bases, the J end by 8 bases, with 12 bases between. Germline V gives CDR1 SGHRS, CDR2 YFSETQ. The CDR3 here is CASSLGARRDSPLHF. The CDR3 DNA, read in part, is TGCGCCAGCAGCTTGGGGGCACGCAGGGATTCACCC.

About this clone: The read terminates 3 residues ahead of where the CDR3 ends, so the germline J gene completes it. The V gene is TRBV6-2 or TRBV6-3, the J gene TRBJ1-2; no definite D call. This CDR3 has 15 amino acids. CDR1 is MNHEY, CDR2 SVGEGT, per germline. The CDR3 loop is CASRRLAGGSHDYTF. CDR3 DNA, as far as it was read: TGTGCCAGCAGACGACTAGCGGGAGGTAGTCACGAC.

As for this clone: The read terminates 3 residues before the CDR3 end, so the remaining end is supplied by the germline J gene. This chain connects TRBV18 to TRBJ1-5; D is unresolved. V was pared by 5 bases and J by 8 bases, with 13 bases between. CDR3 length: 13 amino acids. Germline V gene data show CDR1 as KGHSH and CDR2 as LQKENI. CDR3 sequence: CASSSTESEPQHF. The DNA read from the CDR3 is TGTGCCAGCTCATCTACCGAATCCGAGCCC.

As to this clone: The read ends 3 residues early relative to the CDR3; the germline J gene fills the gap. The rearrangement uses TRBV7-3 and TRBJ1-2; 10 nucleotides align to TRBD1. From germline, CDR1 is SGHTA and CDR2 FQGTGA. The CDR3 runs 15 residues. CDR3 DNA, as far as it was read: TGTGCCAGCAGCTTAATCGGGACAGGGGACTACGAC. This gives the protein CASSLIGTGDYD. The CDR3, in full, reads CASSLIGTGDYDYTF.

Note on this clone: Compared with germline, one end of the junction differs, possibly owing to a read error. The missing CDR3 end, 3 residues past where the read stops, is filled in from the germline J gene. The rearrangement joins TRBV7-7 to TRBJ2-4; D might be TRBD1 (6 bases). The CDR3 loop spans 16 amino acids. Germline-derived CDR1 and CDR2 are SSHAT and FNYEAQ (reference sequence). The CDR3: CASSLVRQDGNYGQYF. CDR3 DNA (partial): TGTGCTAGCAGCTTAGTGAGACAGGACGGAAACTATGGT.

With respect to this clone: Coverage ceases 3 residues before the CDR3 finishes, and the germline J gene fills in the end. The chain uses TRBV19 and TRBJ1-5; the D is unclear. V was pared by 6 bases and J by 0 bases, with 12 bases between. The CDR3 runs 15 residues. The germline V gene has CDR1 LNHDA and CDR2 SQIVND (reference sequence). The CDR3 here is CASSPLADSNQPQHF. CDR3 bases read: TGTGCCAGTAGCCCCCTGGCAGATAGCAATCAGCCC.